This T cell receptor beta chain was recorded in a study of cytomegalovirus exposure and HLA in healthy donors. For the study at large: A prior study identified approximately 120 million unique TCR beta sequences from roughly 180 million T cells. Regarding the study as a whole: The authors assumed roughly uniform sequencing depth across donors for presence/absence analyses. It was reported in a later analysis that an Asian-associated ancestry cluster showed fewer N-insertions than the 666-donor mean.

As for this clone: Its target is not known.

The PCR ran on 60 Vbeta and 13 Jbeta primers. TCRdb's table, derived via immunoSEQ multiplex PCR, lists solely in-frame clones and lacks some. Of fewer than 200,000 clones listed, roughly 13% were seen once; the top ten hold under 10%. This receptor was obtained from a man in his fifties or sixties in good health and CMV-seropositive. Material: PBMCs.

The CDR3 is CASSHNRGRGTEAFF. The CDR3 nucleotides read TGTGCCAGCAGTCACAACAGGGGGCGAGGGACTGAAGCTTTCTTT. The V call is TRBV6-6, the J call TRBJ1-1; 9 nucleotides line up with TRBD1. J lost 5 bases, V lost 5 bases, and 9 bases had no gene match. Germline V gene lookup returns CDR1 MNHNY and CDR2 SVGAGI (reference sequence). The CDR3 is 15 residues long.